The T cell receptor (beta chain) under discussion was sequenced for a study of beta chain features in type 1 diabetes. General observations from the study: Comparison showed that naive, central memory and Treg TCRB repertoires appeared more similar among patients than among healthy donors.

Of the isolated RNA, all was reverse transcribed, and so the sequenced material was expressed TCRB transcripts. Using immunoSEQ multiplex PCR, the repertoire was profiled, and TCRdb retains in-frame clones only, with some absent. The profile shows under 900,000 clones, about a sixth of them singletons. There are a few counts of this clone. Its specificity is not known. By way of CD45RO/CCR7/CD25/CD127/CD95/CD27, the CD4+ regulatory, stem cell-like memory, central memory and naive cells were sorted. The CDR3 loop spans 18 amino acids. CDR1 SGHTA and CDR2 FQGTGA come from the germline V gene. V lost 8 bases and J 0 bases, leaving 23 bases between the germline ends.

The V and J genes are TRBV7-3 and TRBJ2-4; D is possibly TRBD1 or TRBD2 (5 bases each). Sequencing input: naive CD4+ T cells from blood. The TCR was taken from a woman younger than 35 in good health. CDR3 DNA sequence: TGTGCCAGCGGCAATGGGGGAATGGGTTCGCTAGCCAAAAACATTCAGTACTTC. Translating it yields CASGNGGMGSLAKNIQYF.